Detailed here is one T cell receptor (beta chain). This entry is derived from a study of blood T cell repertoires in COVID-19. Across the whole study: The United States, Italy and Spain supplied acute and convalescent COVID-19 samples. PBMCs, B-cell-depleted T cells, or T cells provided the cDNA or gDNA that made up the material.

TCRdb's copy holds only in-frame clones and misses some; the assay was immunoSEQ multiplex PCR. The profile shows roughly 39,000 clones, about four fifths of them singletons. The CDR3 length is 16 residues. CDR1 and CDR2 (germline): MNHNS, SASEGT. V was trimmed by 0 bases and J by 6 bases, leaving 15 bases between them. Sequencing used peripheral blood. The sequence was collected from an older man with acute or convalescent COVID-19. V usage is TRBV6-1 and J usage is TRBJ2-1, with D possibly TRBD2 on 6 matching bases. The CDR3 reads CASSEARLAWSNEQFF. Written as DNA, the CDR3 is TGTGCCAGCAGTGAAGCGCGCCTAGCGTGGAGCAATGAGCAGTTCTTC.